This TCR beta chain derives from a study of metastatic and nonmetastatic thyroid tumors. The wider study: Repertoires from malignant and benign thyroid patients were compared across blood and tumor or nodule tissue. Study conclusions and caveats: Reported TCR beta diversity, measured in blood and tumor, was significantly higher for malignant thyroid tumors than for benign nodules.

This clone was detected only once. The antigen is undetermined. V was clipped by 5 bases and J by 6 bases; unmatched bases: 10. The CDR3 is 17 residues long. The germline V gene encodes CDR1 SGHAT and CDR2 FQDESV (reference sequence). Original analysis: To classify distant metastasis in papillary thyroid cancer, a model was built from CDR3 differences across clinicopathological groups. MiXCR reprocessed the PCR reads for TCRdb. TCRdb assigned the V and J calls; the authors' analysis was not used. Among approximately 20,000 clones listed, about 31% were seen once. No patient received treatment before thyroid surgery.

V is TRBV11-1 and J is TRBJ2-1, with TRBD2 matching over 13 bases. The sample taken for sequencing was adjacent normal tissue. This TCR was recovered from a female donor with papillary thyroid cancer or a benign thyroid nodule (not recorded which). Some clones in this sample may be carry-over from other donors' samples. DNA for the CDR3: TGTGCCAGCAGCCGAGGGACTAGCGGGGACGAATCCAATGAGCAGTTCTTC. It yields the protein CASSRGTSGDESNEQFF.